This T cell receptor (beta chain) was documented in a study of T cells in Graves' hyperthyroidism and ophthalmopathy. Many counts were recorded for this clonotype. Antigen specificity is unknown. Whole-study results and caveats: Ophthalmopathy was model-predicted a median around 6.1 months pre-onset. Peripheral blood also featured most of the thyroid clonotypes expanded above 0.001. Stable hyperthyroidism was told apart from ophthalmopathy by a model built on 13 V-J features.

Germline-derived CDR1 and CDR2 are MNHEY and SVGAGI. V was clipped by 5 bases and J by 7 bases; unmatched bases: 5. This CDR3 region has 14 residues. Researchers amplified the TCR beta CDR3 regions from RNA transcripts. First-round RT-PCR of the TCR CDR3 relied on the HTBI primer set. One entry per CDR3 protein, called by TCRdb with MiXCR from the multiplex PCR reads. The sample shows fewer than 650,000 distinct CDR3 sequences, about 45% of them seen only once. Material for sequencing was peripheral blood or thyroid tissue (not recorded which). The chain combines TRBV6-5 with TRBJ1-2; 12 bases match TRBD1. The receptor was derived from an adult woman with Graves' disease, either hyperthyroidism or ophthalmopathy (not recorded which). The CDR3 protein is CASSLGQGALGYTF. The CDR3 region has the DNA TGTGCCAGCAGTCTGGGACAGGGGGCGCTTGGCTACACCTTC.